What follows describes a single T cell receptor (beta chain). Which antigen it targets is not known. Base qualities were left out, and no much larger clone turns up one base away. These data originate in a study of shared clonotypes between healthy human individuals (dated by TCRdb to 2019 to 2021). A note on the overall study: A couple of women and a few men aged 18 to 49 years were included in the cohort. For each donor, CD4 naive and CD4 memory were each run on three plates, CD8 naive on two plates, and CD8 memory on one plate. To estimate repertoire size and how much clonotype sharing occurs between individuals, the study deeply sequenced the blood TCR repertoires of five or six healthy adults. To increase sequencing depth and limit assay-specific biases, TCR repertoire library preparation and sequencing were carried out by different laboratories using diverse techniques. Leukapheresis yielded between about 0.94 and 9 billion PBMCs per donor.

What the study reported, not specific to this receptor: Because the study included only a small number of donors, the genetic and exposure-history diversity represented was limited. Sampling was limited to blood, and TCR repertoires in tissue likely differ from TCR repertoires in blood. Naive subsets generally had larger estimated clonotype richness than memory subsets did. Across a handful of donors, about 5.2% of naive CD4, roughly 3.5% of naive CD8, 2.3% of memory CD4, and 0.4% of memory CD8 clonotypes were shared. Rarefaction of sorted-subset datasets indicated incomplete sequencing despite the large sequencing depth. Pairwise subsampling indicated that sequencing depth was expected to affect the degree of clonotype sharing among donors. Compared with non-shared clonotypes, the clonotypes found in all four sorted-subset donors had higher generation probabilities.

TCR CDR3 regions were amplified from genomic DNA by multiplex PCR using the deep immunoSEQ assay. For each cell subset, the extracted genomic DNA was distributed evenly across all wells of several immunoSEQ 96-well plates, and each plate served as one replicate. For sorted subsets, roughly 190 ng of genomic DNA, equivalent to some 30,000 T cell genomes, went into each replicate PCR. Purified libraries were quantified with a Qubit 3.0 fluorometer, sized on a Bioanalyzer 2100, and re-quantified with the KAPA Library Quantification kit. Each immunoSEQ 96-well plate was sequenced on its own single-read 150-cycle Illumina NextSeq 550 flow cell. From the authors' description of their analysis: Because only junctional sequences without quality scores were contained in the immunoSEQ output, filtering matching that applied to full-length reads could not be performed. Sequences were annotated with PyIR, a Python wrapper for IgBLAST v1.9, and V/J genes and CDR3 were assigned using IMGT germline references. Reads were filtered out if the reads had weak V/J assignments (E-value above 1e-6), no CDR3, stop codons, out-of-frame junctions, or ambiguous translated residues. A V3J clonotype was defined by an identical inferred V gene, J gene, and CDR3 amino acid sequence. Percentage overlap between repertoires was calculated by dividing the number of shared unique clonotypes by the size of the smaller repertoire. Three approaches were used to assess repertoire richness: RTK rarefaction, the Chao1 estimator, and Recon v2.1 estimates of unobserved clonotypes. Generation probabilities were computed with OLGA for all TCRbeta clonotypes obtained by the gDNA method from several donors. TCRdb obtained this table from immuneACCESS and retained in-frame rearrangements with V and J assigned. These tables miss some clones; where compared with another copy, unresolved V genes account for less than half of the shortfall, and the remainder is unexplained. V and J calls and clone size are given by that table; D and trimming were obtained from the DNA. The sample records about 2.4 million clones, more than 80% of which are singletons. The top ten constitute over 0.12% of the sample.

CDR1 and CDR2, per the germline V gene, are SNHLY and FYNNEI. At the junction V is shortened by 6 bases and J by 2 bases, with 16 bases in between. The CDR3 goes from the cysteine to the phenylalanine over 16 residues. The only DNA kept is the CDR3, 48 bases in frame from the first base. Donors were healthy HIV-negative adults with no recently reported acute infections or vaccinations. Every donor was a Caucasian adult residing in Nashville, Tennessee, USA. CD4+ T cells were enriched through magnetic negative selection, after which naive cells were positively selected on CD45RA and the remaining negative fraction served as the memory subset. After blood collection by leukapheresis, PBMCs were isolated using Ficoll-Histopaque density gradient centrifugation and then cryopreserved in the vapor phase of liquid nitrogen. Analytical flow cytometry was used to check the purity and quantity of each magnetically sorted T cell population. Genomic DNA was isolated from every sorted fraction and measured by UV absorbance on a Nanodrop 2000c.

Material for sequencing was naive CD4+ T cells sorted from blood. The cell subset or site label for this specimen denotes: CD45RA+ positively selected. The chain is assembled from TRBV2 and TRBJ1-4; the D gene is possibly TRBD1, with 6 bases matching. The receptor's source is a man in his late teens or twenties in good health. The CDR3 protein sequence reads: CASSPRGTTTNEKLFF. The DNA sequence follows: TGTGCCAGCAGCCCCAGGGGCACTACGACTAATGAAAAACTGTTTTTT.